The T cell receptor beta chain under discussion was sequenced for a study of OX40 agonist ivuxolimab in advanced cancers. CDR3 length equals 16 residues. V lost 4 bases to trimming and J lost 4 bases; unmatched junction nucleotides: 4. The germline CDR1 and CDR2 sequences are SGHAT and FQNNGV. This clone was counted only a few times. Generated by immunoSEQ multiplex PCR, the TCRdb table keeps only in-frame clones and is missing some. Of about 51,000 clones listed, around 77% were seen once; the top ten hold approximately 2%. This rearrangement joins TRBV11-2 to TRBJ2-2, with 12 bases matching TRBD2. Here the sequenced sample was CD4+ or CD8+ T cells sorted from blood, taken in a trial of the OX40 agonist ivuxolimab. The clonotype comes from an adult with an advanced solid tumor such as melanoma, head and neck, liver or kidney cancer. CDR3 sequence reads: CASSSSGRGGTGELFF. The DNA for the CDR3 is TGTGCCAGCAGCTCTAGCGGGAGGGGCGGCACCGGGGAGCTGTTTTTT. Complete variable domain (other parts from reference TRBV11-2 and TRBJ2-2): EAGVAQSPRYKIIEKRQSVAFWCNPISGHATLYWYQQILGQGPKLLIQFQNNGVVDDSQLPKDRFSAERLKGVDSTLKIQPAKLEDSAVYLCASSSSGRGGTGELFFGEGSRLTVL.